This paragraph covers one T cell receptor (beta chain) sequence. Produced via immunoSEQ multiplex PCR; TCRdb's table is partial and in-frame only. The repertoire holds 15,000 to 20,000 clones, approximately 81% seen once, with about 23% in the top ten. These data originate in a study of ipilimumab plus nivolumab after autologous stem cell transplantation. Study background: Median doses per patient: a few ipilimumab, 8 or 9 nivolumab. The DLBCL cohort had primary refractory and relapsed disease, with 18-month progression-free survival of around 84% and 29%.

This CDR3 is 13 amino acids long. The germline V gene has CDR1 MNHEY and CDR2 SMNVEV (reference sequence). Trimming removed 2 bases from V and 2 bases from J, with 7 bases in between. This sequence joins TRBV27 and TRBJ2-7; D is uncertain. Sequenced material: PBMCs, taken in a trial of ipilimumab plus nivolumab as post-transplant consolidation. This TCR derives from a male donor with diffuse large B-cell lymphoma. The DNA of the CDR3 is TGTGCCAGCAGTTTACAACATACCTACGAGCAGTACTTC. Its translation is CASSLQHTYEQYF.